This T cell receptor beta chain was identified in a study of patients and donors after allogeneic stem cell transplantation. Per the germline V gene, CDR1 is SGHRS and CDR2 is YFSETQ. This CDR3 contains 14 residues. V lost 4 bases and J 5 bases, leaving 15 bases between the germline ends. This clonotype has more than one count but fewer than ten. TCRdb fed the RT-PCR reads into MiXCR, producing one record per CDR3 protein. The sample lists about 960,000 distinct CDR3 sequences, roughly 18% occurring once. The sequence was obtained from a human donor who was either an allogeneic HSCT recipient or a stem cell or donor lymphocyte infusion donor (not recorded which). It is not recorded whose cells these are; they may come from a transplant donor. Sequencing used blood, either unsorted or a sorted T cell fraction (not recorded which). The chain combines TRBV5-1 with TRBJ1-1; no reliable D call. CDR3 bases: TGCGCCAGCAGCCGGGGAGAAATGAGGACTGAAGCTTTCTTT. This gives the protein CASSRGEMRTEAFF.